A single sample is the source of the 3 T cell receptor beta chains below, sequenced in a study of shared clonotypes between healthy human individuals. CD45RO negativity and positive selection for CCR7 defined naive CD8 cells, a population that excluded terminally differentiated effector memory CD45RA+ cells. This table comes from immunoSEQ multiplex PCR, and its TCRdb copy is limited to in-frame clones, with some not included. The data hold over 2,000,000 clones, with 93% observed a single time. The sequencing sample was made of naive CD8+ T cells from PBMCs. These receptor sequences come from a young man in good health. Some clones in this sample may be carry-over from other donors' samples.

This sequence joins TRBV25-1 and TRBJ1-2; 8 positions agree with TRBD1. The CDR3 is made up of 14 amino acids. Trimming at V came to 3 bases and at J to 4 bases, leaving 4 bases not matched to a gene. The V gene's germline CDR1 is MGHDK and CDR2 SYGVNS. Here the CDR3 DNA reads TGTGCCAGCAGTGAGCGGACAGGGTTCTATGGCTACACCTTC. Translating gives CASSERTGFYGYTF.

The genes are TRBV6-6 and TRBJ2-1; 9 nucleotides align to TRBD1. Germline CDR1 MNHNY, CDR2 SVGAGI (reference sequence). Trimming took 6 bases from V and 4 from J; bases not matched to a gene: 7. The CDR3 is 15 residues long. DNA of the CDR3: TGTGCCAGCAGCAAAGACAGGGGGTTTTACAATGAGCAGTTCTTC. This sequence encodes CASSKDRGFYNEQFF.

This clone was seen only a few times. Within the sample, other DNA sequences also encode this same CDR3. V gene TRBV9 combines with J gene TRBJ2-1, with D possibly matching TRBD2 (6 bases). This CDR3 is 14 amino acids long. V lost 0 bases, J lost 4 bases, and 8 bases lay in between. The germline gives CDR1 SGDLS, CDR2 YYNGEE. The CDR3 DNA reads as TGTGCCAGCAGCGTAGAAGGGAGGTACAATGAGCAGTTCTTC. Amino acids: CASSVEGRYNEQFF.